A selection of T cell receptor beta chains follows, all from one sample in a study of identical twins. TCRdb itself ran the 5' RACE reads through MiXCR, one entry per CDR3 protein. The table shows 1,800,000 or so distinct CDR3 sequences, with less than 40% occurring only once. The sequenced material came from cord blood. The receptors were sampled from a newborn girl in good health. The conserved cysteine and the conserved F or W are not part of the CDR3 here. The order of the fields is V gene, J gene, CDR3 protein.

V: TRBV5-1; J: TRBJ2-7; CDR3: ASSPTSLSSYEQY
V: TRBV7-9; J: TRBJ2-5; CDR3: ASSLDETWYQETQY
V: TRBV9; J: TRBJ2-1; CDR3: ASSVDNSYNEQF
V: TRBV12-3/TRBV12-4; J: TRBJ1-1; CDR3: ASRPGTGARNTEAF
V: TRBV29-1; J: TRBJ1-2; CDR3: SVDGAGGGNCGYT
V: TRBV4-1; J: TRBJ1-2; CDR3: ASSQDPGDWAYGYT
V: TRBV29-1; J: TRBJ2-7; CDR3: SVEDLGTGVYEQY
V: TRBV7-2; J: TRBJ2-3; CDR3: ASNYRGGRADTQY
V: TRBV12-3/TRBV12-4; J: TRBJ2-1; CDR3: ASSLGASGSVDEQF
V: TRBV20-1; J: TRBJ2-3; CDR3: SARGPGTDTQY
V: TRBV28; J: TRBJ2-3; CDR3: ASSFGGTGWGDTQY
V: TRBV7-8; J: TRBJ2-2; CDR3: ASSLGIDTGELF
V: TRBV7-9; J: TRBJ1-1; CDR3: ASSLGWTTRVNTEAF